The 19 T cell receptor beta chains below were found in one sample sequenced in a study of cytomegalovirus exposure and HLA in healthy donors. 13 Jbeta primers and 60 Vbeta primers were used for the PCR. Sequencing used immunoSEQ multiplex PCR; TCRdb keeps in-frame clones, though not all of them. Of approximately 140,000 clones in the sample, more than 60% are singletons; the top ten hold approximately 1.7%. Sequencing was carried out using PBMCs. Every receptor here comes from a male donor in good health and CMV-seronegative.

This clone was detected once. The gene calls are TRBV18 and TRBJ1-4; no clear D gene. CDR1 is KGHSH and CDR2 is LQKENI in the germline V gene. The V end was cut by 1 base, the J end by 2 bases, with 5 bases between. CDR3 length: 14 residues. The CDR3 region has the DNA TGTGCCAGCTCACCACAATCGACTAATGAAAAACTGTTTTTT. Translating gives CASSPQSTNEKLFF.

The genes are TRBV5-1 and TRBJ2-7, with 7 bases matching TRBD2. The CDR3 spans 17 residues. The V gene's germline CDR1 is SGHRS and CDR2 YFSETQ. V was pared by 1 base and J by 1 base, with 11 bases of the junction left unmatched. The CDR3 nucleotides are TGCGCCAGCAGCTTGTACCGCGAGGGACTACAATCCTACGAGCAGTACTTC. The encoded protein is CASSLYREGLQSYEQYF.

This sequence joins TRBV9 and TRBJ1-1; D is undetermined. Trimming took off 0 bases at V and 0 bases at J, with 9 bases between the two ends. There are 15 residues in the CDR3. Germline loops: CDR1 SGDLS, CDR2 YYNGEE. The CDR3 region is CASSVGGPMNTEAFF. CDR3 coding DNA: TGTGCCAGCAGCGTAGGAGGGCCGATGAACACTGAAGCTTTCTTT.

The rearrangement joins TRBV28 to TRBJ1-2, with D maybe TRBD1 (5 bases). The CDR3 is 14 residues long. Germline V gene lookup returns CDR1 MDHEN and CDR2 SYDVKM. V shed 3 bases and J shed 2 bases, with 10 bases lying between them. CDR3 sequence reads: CASSFRGRNYGYTF. DNA for the CDR3: TGTGCCAGCAGTTTTAGGGGCAGGAACTATGGCTACACCTTC.

The chain has TRBV5-4 and TRBJ2-5; no firm D call. The J call is in doubt because the DNA end fits TRBJ2-7 better. The CDR3 is made up of 14 amino acids. CDR1 SGHNT and CDR2 YYREEE come from the germline V gene (reference sequence). Here the CDR3 reads CASSLNGAPNEQYF. The DNA for the CDR3 is TGTGCCAGCAGCTTGAATGGTGCTCCCAACGAGCAGTACTTC.

The chain combines TRBV28 with TRBJ1-4, with D possibly TRBD1 on 6 matching bases. Germline CDR1 MDHEN, CDR2 SYDVKM. The germline V and J ends were trimmed by 4 bases and 7 bases, with 16 bases remaining between them. The CDR3 is made up of 15 amino acids. The CDR3 is CASSSLTGPAEKLFF. The CDR3 nucleotides read TGTGCCAGCAGTTCCCTCACAGGGCCAGCTGAAAAACTGTTTTTT.

This chain connects TRBV18 to TRBJ1-3; D is uncertain. V gave up 2 bases and J gave up 7 bases, with 9 bases separating them. The CDR3 consists of 13 residues. Germline V gene lookup returns CDR1 KGHSH and CDR2 LQKENI. CDR3 region: CASSPTERNTIYF. In nucleotides, the CDR3 is TGTGCCAGCTCACCAACAGAACGGAACACCATATATTTT.

This clone was recorded once. The V gene is TRBV27, the J gene TRBJ1-1, with TRBD1 matching over 9 bases. V lost 5 bases and J lost 4; bases outside the gene matches: 8. CDR1 MNHEY and CDR2 SMNVEV come from the germline V gene (reference sequence). The CDR3 loop spans 15 amino acids. CDR3 nucleotides: TGTGCCAGCAGTCCCTCACAGGGGGCGCGCACTGAAGCTTTCTTT. Its translation: CASSPSQGARTEAFF.

This chain connects TRBV18 to TRBJ1-5, with a weak D call TRBD1 (5 bases). CDR1 is KGHSH, CDR2 LQKENI, per germline. There are 14 residues in the CDR3. Trimming removed 6 bases from V and 7 bases from J, with 16 bases in between. The CDR3 reads CASSSGGERQPQHF. The DNA of the CDR3 is TGTGCCAGCTCCTCGGGAGGGGAGCGGCAGCCCCAGCATTTT.

This clone was observed a few times. CDR3 protein: CASSLVGQGANEKLFF. CDR3 bases: TGTGCCAGCTCACTGGTGGGACAGGGCGCCAATGAAAAACTGTTTTTT. The rearrangement joins TRBV18 to TRBJ1-4, with 9 bases identical to TRBD1. The CDR3 is 16 amino acids. Germline-derived CDR1 and CDR2 are KGHSH and LQKENI. V was pared by 4 bases and J by 5 bases, with 8 bases of the junction left unmatched.

This clone appeared a few times. The V gene is TRBV4-3, the J gene TRBJ1-1; TRBD1 might be the D (6 bases). CDR1 is LGHNA, CDR2 YSLEER, per germline. Trimming shortened V by 0 bases and J by 1 base, and 9 bases separated the two germline ends. The CDR3 extends over 15 amino acids. The CDR3 loop reads CASSQEGAPNTEAFF. The CDR3 bases are TGCGCCAGCAGCCAAGAGGGGGCACCGAACACTGAAGCTTTCTTT.

This clone was detected only a few times. This chain connects TRBV6-6 to TRBJ2-3; a weak D match, TRBD2 (5 bases). Germline assignment: CDR1 MNHNY and CDR2 SVGAGI (reference sequence). The CDR3 is 16 residues long. V gave up 2 bases and J gave up 6 bases, with 18 bases separating them. The CDR3 DNA reads as TGTGCCAGCAGTTACAGTGAGGGATCAATGTGGGATACGCAGTATTTT. Amino acids: CASSYSEGSMWDTQYF.

The gene calls are TRBV18 and TRBJ1-2, with D unclear. The CDR3 length is 14 residues. V was shortened by 3 bases and J by 4 bases, with 12 bases between the two germline ends. Germline lookup yields CDR1 KGHSH and CDR2 LQKENI. The CDR3 spells CASSPTGNPYGYTF. The CDR3 DNA is TGTGCCAGCTCACCTACCGGGAACCCCTATGGCTACACCTTC. Based on the CDR3 plus reference TRBV18 and TRBJ1-2, the full variable domain is NAGVMQNPRHLVRRRGQEARLRCSPMKGHSHVYWYRQLPEEGLKFMVYLQKENIIDESGMPKERFSAEFPKEGPSILRIQQVVRGDSAAYFCASSPTGNPYGYTFGSGTRLTVV.

The rearrangement joins TRBV28 to TRBJ1-6, with D possibly matching TRBD1 (6 bases). CDR3 length equals 15 residues. Deletions cut 5 bases from V and 5 bases from J, with 13 bases between. Germline loops: CDR1 MDHEN, CDR2 SYDVKM. The CDR3: CASSKGGNNNSPLHF. CDR3 nucleotide sequence: TGTGCCAGCAGTAAAGGGGGTAACAATAATTCACCCCTCCACTTT. Variable domain in full (rest from reference TRBV28 and TRBJ1-6): DVKVTQSSRYLVKRTGEKVFLECVQDMDHENMFWYRQDPGLGLRLIYFSYDVKMKEKGDIPEGYSVSREKKERFSLILESASTNQTSMYLCASSKGGNNNSPLHFGNGTRLTVT.

This clone was detected only once. The CDR3 carries no conserved terminal phenylalanine or tryptophan, so it likely arises from a read error. The V gene is TRBV6-5, the J gene TRBJ1-5; a possible D gene is TRBD1 (6 bases). V was trimmed by 8 bases and J by 4 bases, leaving 12 bases between them. CDR1 is MNHEY and CDR2 is SVGAGI in the germline V gene. CDR3 size: 13 residues. CDR3 DNA: TGTGCCAGCCGGCAGGGGCTAAATCAGCCCCAGCATCTT. Its protein product is CASRQGLNQPQHL.

Comments on this clone: Germline and junction disagree at one end, which may indicate a read error. V usage is TRBV7-9 and J usage is TRBJ1-1, with 7 bases that match TRBD1. CDR1 is SEHNR, CDR2 FQNEAQ, per germline (reference sequence). The CDR3 runs 19 residues. The DNA for the CDR3 is TGTTCCAGCAGCTCTAGGTCCCAACAGGGGTGGGTGAAGAACACTGAAGCTTTCTTT. This codes for CSSSSRSQQGWVKNTEAFF.

This sequence joins TRBV15 and TRBJ2-5; maybe TRBD1 (6 bases). The germline CDR1 and CDR2 sequences are LNHNV and YYDKDF (reference sequence). This CDR3 is built from 12 residues. V lost 0 bases and J 13 bases, leaving 12 bases between the germline ends. The CDR3 DNA reads TGTGCCACCAGCAGAGAGCAGGGACATCGGTACTTC. Encoded protein: CATSREQGHRYF.

The rearrangement links TRBV19 to TRBJ1-1; 8 nucleotides agree with TRBD1. V shed 3 bases and J 4 bases; nucleotides not matched to a gene: 4. There are 14 residues in the CDR3. Germline CDR1 reads LNHDA; CDR2 reads SQIVND (reference sequence). In DNA, the CDR3 is TGTGCCAGTAGTATCTCGCAGGGGGCCACTGAAGCTTTCTTT. Amino acids: CASSISQGATEAFF.

J is TRBJ1-2 and V is TRBV9; a possible D gene is TRBD1 (5 bases). The CDR3 spans 13 residues. V was clipped by 4 bases and J by 4 bases, with 11 bases between them. In germline, CDR1 is SGDLS, CDR2 YYNGEE. The CDR3: CASSPSTVYGYTF. The CDR3 DNA is TGTGCCAGCAGCCCCTCGACAGTCTATGGCTACACCTTC.